The T cell receptor (beta chain) under discussion was sequenced for a study of tumor-infiltrating lymphocytes in primary liver carcinoma. Broader study findings: Tumor specimens were characterized by a significantly higher top-250-clone fraction than blood (p = 0.039). Tumor-adjacent and tumor-blood pairs showed less overlap than tumor region pairs.

Investigators took RNA and DNA out together from approximately 22-30 mg of unsorted bulk tissue. Donors underwent surgery for histopathologically diagnosed primary liver carcinoma. Tumor samples were assessed, and every one had over 80% viable tumor cells. As for this clonotype: Its antigen is undetermined. The junction shows a germline mismatch at one end, possibly a read error.

Starting material of 400 to 600 ng total RNA yielded TCR beta cDNA via a constant-region primer. ARM-PCR was slightly modified, and three nested multiplex PCR rounds with it gave rise to the TCR beta libraries. The first two PCR rounds used TRBV1-TRBV30 forward primers with a C-beta reverse primer, 9 to 10 cycles each. TCRdb called the multiplex PCR reads again in MiXCR, with one record for every CDR3 protein. The profile covers fewer than 110,000 distinct CDR3 sequences, with around 71% appearing a single time and 12% taken by the ten largest. Per the germline V gene, CDR1 is SQVTM and CDR2 is ANQGSEA. The CDR3 spans 18 residues.

The V gene is TRBV29-1, the J gene TRBJ2-3, with D perhaps matching TRBD1 or TRBD2 (5 bases each). What was sequenced was liver tumor tissue from sampling region 2. The subset denotes: tumor region T2, inferior pole. The receptor was isolated from a woman aged 60-75 years with primary liver carcinoma and hepatitis B virus infection. CDR3 nucleotides: TGCGGCGTTGAAGCTTTGGGCATGGTGGGGGTTAGCACAGATACGCAGTATTTT. It codes for CGVEALGMVGVSTDTQYF.